Listed below are T cell receptor beta chains from one sample, sequenced in a study of graft-versus-host responses after intestinal transplantation. Sequenced by immunoSEQ multiplex PCR; TCRdb stores in-frame clones only, minus some. Of 110,000 to 150,000 clones listed, around 90% are singletons. The antigens for these receptors are not known. Here the sequenced sample was unstimulated CD4+ T cells sorted from spleen or lymph node cells, taken before intestinal transplant. Every receptor here comes from a human donor who received an intestinal transplant. The CDR3 runs from the conserved cysteine through the conserved F or W. D genes are given only for firm matches. Rows may omit the clone size; those that give it use once, few, many or a size class.

V: TRBV7-8
D: .
size: .
J: TRBJ1-5
CDR3: CASSLVSGNQPQHF
DNA: TGTGCCAGCAGCTTAGTATCAGGCAATCAGCCCCAGCATTTT

V: TRBV5-6
D: .
size: .
J: TRBJ1-1
CDR3: CASSSYTEAFF
DNA: TGTGCCAGCAGCTCTTACACTGAAGCTTTCTTT

V: TRBV19
D: TRBD1
size: .
J: TRBJ1-1
CDR3: CARRHPTGGSFAFF
DNA: TGTGCCAGACGACACCCAACAGGGGGCTCTTTTGCTTTCTTT

V: TRBV27
D: TRBD1
size: .
J: TRBJ1-5
CDR3: CASRQGGGNQPQHF
DNA: TGTGCCAGCAGACAGGGGGGGGGCAATCAGCCCCAGCATTTT

V: TRBV5-4
D: .
size: .
J: TRBJ2-3
CDR3: CASSLEPDTQYF
DNA: TGTGCCAGCAGCCTGGAGCCAGATACGCAGTATTTT

V: TRBV28
D: .
size: .
J: TRBJ1-1
CDR3: CASSYKTGMNTEAFF
DNA: TGTGCCAGCAGTTACAAGACAGGAATGAACACTGAAGCTTTCTTT

V: TRBV7-8
D: .
size: .
J: TRBJ1-5
CDR3: CASSASWGSNQPQHF
DNA: TGTGCCAGCAGCGCCTCCTGGGGGAGCAATCAGCCCCAGCATTTT

V: TRBV7-2
D: .
size: .
J: TRBJ1-1
CDR3: CASSLALGRPMNTEAFF
DNA: TGTGCCAGCAGCTTAGCGCTGGGCAGGCCCATGAACACTGAAGCTTTCTTT

V: TRBV5-1
D: .
size: .
J: TRBJ2-7
CDR3: CASSLVSSRSYEQYF
DNA: TGCGCCAGCAGCTTGGTGTCTAGCCGATCCTACGAGCAGTACTTC

V: TRBV4-1
D: TRBD2
size: .
J: TRBJ2-5
CDR3: CASSQGQGTSPIGETQYF
DNA: TGCGCCAGCAGCCAAGGGCAGGGGACTAGCCCCATCGGGGAGACCCAGTACTTC

V: TRBV7-2
D: TRBD1
size: .
J: TRBJ2-6
CDR3: CASSSTGVPGANVLTF
DNA: TGTGCCAGCAGCTCGACAGGGGTCCCTGGGGCCAACGTCCTGACTTTC

V: TRBV11-2
D: .
size: .
J: TRBJ2-7
CDR3: CASSLNKGSIYEQYF
DNA: TGTGCCAGCAGCTTAAACAAGGGCAGTATCTACGAGCAGTACTTC

V: TRBV27
D: .
size: .
J: TRBJ1-1
CDR3: CASSSAPQGVPEAFF
DNA: TGTGCCAGCAGTTCAGCCCCCCAGGGTGTCCCTGAAGCTTTCTTT

V: TRBV28
D: .
size: .
J: TRBJ2-1
CDR3: CASSHRALANEQFF
DNA: TGTGCCAGCAGCCACCGGGCCTTGGCCAATGAGCAGTTCTTC

V: TRBV10-3
D: .
size: .
J: TRBJ1-2
CDR3: CAISGDRYGYTF
DNA: TGTGCCATCAGTGGGGACCGCTATGGCTACACCTTC

V: TRBV19
D: TRBD2
size: .
J: TRBJ2-2
CDR3: CASTGTSATGELFF
DNA: TGTGCCAGTACCGGGACTAGCGCCACCGGGGAGCTGTTTTTT

V: TRBV5-6
D: .
size: .
J: TRBJ2-3
CDR3: CASSLTSTDTQYF
DNA: TGTGCCAGCAGCCTGACAAGCACAGATACGCAGTATTTT

V: TRBV7-3
D: .
size: once
J: TRBJ1-2
CDR3: CASSPYRVSDYGYTF
DNA: TGTGCCAGCAGCCCCTACAGGGTATCAGACTATGGCTACACCTTC

V: TRBV28
D: .
size: .
J: TRBJ1-1
CDR3: CAAGRGTEAFF
DNA: TGTGCCGCGGGTCGGGGCACTGAAGCTTTCTTT

V: TRBV28
D: TRBD1
size: .
J: TRBJ1-1
CDR3: CASSPSPGQGSTEAFF
DNA: TGTGCCAGCAGTCCCTCTCCGGGACAGGGGAGCACTGAAGCTTTCTTT

V: TRBV23-1
D: .
size: .
J: TRBJ2-2
CDR3: CASSQLQGNTGELFF
DNA: TGCGCCAGCAGTCAATTACAGGGGAACACCGGGGAGCTGTTTTTT

V: TRBV19
D: .
size: .
J: TRBJ2-3
CDR3: CASSEPSRTTDTQYF
DNA: TGTGCCAGTAGTGAACCAAGTCGTACTACAGATACGCAGTATTTT

V: TRBV7-3
D: TRBD2
size: .
J: TRBJ2-2
CDR3: CASRISGRSTGELFF
DNA: TGTGCCAGCAGAATTAGCGGGAGGTCTACCGGGGAGCTGTTTTTT

V: TRBV10-3
D: .
size: few
J: TRBJ1-5
CDR3: CATHPQVNQPQHF
DNA: TGTGCCACCCACCCTCAGGTTAATCAGCCCCAGCATTTT

V: TRBV5-6
D: .
size: .
J: TRBJ1-1
CDR3: CASSPTGLSTEAFF
DNA: TGTGCCAGCAGCCCAACAGGGTTGAGCACTGAAGCTTTCTTT

V: TRBV28
D: TRBD1
size: .
J: TRBJ2-7
CDR3: CASSSTDRAYEQYF
DNA: TGTGCCAGCAGTTCCACGGACAGGGCGTACGAGCAGTACTTC

V: TRBV30
D: .
size: .
J: TRBJ2-7
CDR3: CAWSNEGEQYF
DNA: TGTGCCTGGAGTAACGAGGGTGAGCAGTACTTC

V: TRBV28
D: TRBD1
size: .
J: TRBJ2-7
CDR3: CASTVGQGPLKQYF
DNA: TGTGCCAGCACCGTTGGACAGGGCCCCTTAAAGCAGTACTTC

V: TRBV10-1
D: .
size: .
J: TRBJ1-2
CDR3: CASLTGYTF
DNA: TGCGCCAGCCTCACTGGCTACACCTTC

V: TRBV5-1
D: TRBD2
size: .
J: TRBJ2-1
CDR3: CASSLAGGSGRVFGGSSSYNEQFF
DNA: TGCGCCAGCAGCTTGGCCGGGGGTAGCGGGAGGGTATTTGGGGGGTCAAGCTCCTACAATGAGCAGTTCTTC

V: TRBV21-1
D: .
size: .
J: TRBJ2-1
CDR3: CASTPRTGRGQGSANEQFF
DNA: TGTGCCAGCACCCCCCGGACCGGCAGGGGACAGGGATCGGCCAATGAGCAGTTCTTC

V: TRBV7-2
D: TRBD2
size: .
J: TRBJ2-1
CDR3: CASSLMAGEEFF
DNA: TGTGCCAGCAGCTTAATGGCGGGAGAGGAGTTCTTC

V: TRBV12-2
D: .
size: .
J: TRBJ2-7
CDR3: CASRLEFKALQHYEQYF
DNA: TGTGCAAGTCGCTTAGAGTTTAAGGCTCTGCAACACTACGAGCAGTACTTC

V: TRBV19
D: .
size: .
J: TRBJ1-5
CDR3: CASARVPATHNQPQHF
DNA: TGTGCCAGTGCGCGGGTCCCGGCGACACACAATCAGCCCCAGCATTTT

V: TRBV19
D: .
size: .
J: TRBJ2-7
CDR3: CASSITSANYEQYF
DNA: TGTGCCAGTAGTATTACCTCCGCCAACTACGAGCAGTACTTC

V: TRBV5-1
D: TRBD2
size: .
J: TRBJ2-5
CDR3: CASSSAVGRAETQYF
DNA: TGCGCCAGCAGCTCAGCGGTAGGGAGGGCGGAGACCCAGTACTTC

V: TRBV28
D: TRBD1
size: .
J: TRBJ2-5
CDR3: CATRKTGSETQYF
DNA: TGTGCCACCAGAAAGACAGGGTCGGAGACCCAGTACTTC

V: TRBV7-9
D: .
size: .
J: TRBJ2-7
CDR3: CASTRDFIEQYF
DNA: TGTGCCAGCACCAGGGACTTCATCGAGCAGTACTTC

V: TRBV28
D: TRBD2
size: .
J: TRBJ2-3
CDR3: CASRREGPSTDTQYF
DNA: TGTGCCAGCAGGCGGGAGGGCCCTAGCACAGATACGCAGTATTTT

V: TRBV5-1
D: .
size: .
J: TRBJ1-1
CDR3: CASSLDSQGYTEAFF
DNA: TGCGCCAGCAGCTTAGATTCGCAGGGGTACACTGAAGCTTTCTTT

V: TRBV4-1
D: TRBD1
size: .
J: TRBJ1-5
CDR3: CASSQSDRERRQPQHF
DNA: TGCGCCAGCAGCCAATCTGACAGGGAGCGGCGTCAGCCCCAGCATTTT

V: TRBV7-6
D: .
size: once
J: TRBJ1-2
CDR3: CASSYERWGTYGYTF
DNA: TGTGCCAGCAGCTACGAACGGTGGGGGACCTATGGCTACACCTTC

V: TRBV4-3
D: TRBD2
size: .
J: TRBJ2-1
CDR3: CASSQDPSGGSSYNEQFF
DNA: TGCGCCAGCAGCCAAGATCCCAGCGGGGGCAGCTCCTACAATGAGCAGTTCTTC

V: TRBV19
D: .
size: .
J: TRBJ1-1
CDR3: CASHRTANTEAFF
DNA: TGTGCCAGTCATAGGACAGCTAACACTGAAGCTTTCTTT

V: TRBV6-5
D: TRBD1
size: .
J: TRBJ2-4
CDR3: CASTQTGLNIQYF
DNA: TGTGCCAGCACCCAGACAGGGTTAAACATTCAGTACTTC

V: TRBV5-5
D: .
size: once
J: TRBJ2-5
CDR3: CASSSQETQYF
DNA: TGTGCCAGCAGCTCCCAAGAGACCCAGTACTTC

V: TRBV28
D: .
size: .
J: TRBJ1-1
CDR3: CASSFVGNTEAFF
DNA: TGTGCCAGCAGTTTTGTGGGGAACACTGAAGCTTTCTTT

V: TRBV30
D: TRBD1
size: .
J: TRBJ1-5
CDR3: CAWSAQGNQPQHF
DNA: TGTGCCTGGAGTGCACAGGGGAATCAGCCCCAGCATTTT

V: TRBV6-5
D: TRBD2
size: .
J: TRBJ2-5
CDR3: CASSSRLAVYQETQYF
DNA: TGTGCCAGCAGTTCAAGACTAGCGGTGTACCAAGAGACCCAGTACTTC

V: TRBV27
D: .
size: .
J: TRBJ2-5
CDR3: CASSLWGIGETQYF
DNA: TGTGCCAGCAGTTTGTGGGGGATCGGAGAGACCCAGTACTTC

V: TRBV28
D: TRBD2
size: once
J: TRBJ2-7
CDR3: CASSSEGLAAPYEQYF
DNA: TGTGCCAGCAGCTCGGAGGGACTAGCGGCCCCATACGAGCAGTACTTC

V: TRBV29-1
D: .
size: .
J: TRBJ1-5
CDR3: CSVSRGGNQPQHF
DNA: TGCAGCGTTAGCAGGGGAGGCAATCAGCCCCAGCATTTT

V: TRBV7-2
D: .
size: .
J: TRBJ1-2
CDR3: CASSHDVREVYGYTF
DNA: TGTGCCAGCAGCCACGACGTCCGGGAAGTATATGGCTACACCTTC

V: TRBV28
D: .
size: .
J: TRBJ1-1
CDR3: CASRPQSFRTEAFF
DNA: TGTGCCAGCAGACCCCAAAGTTTCAGGACTGAAGCTTTCTTT